This T cell receptor beta chain came from a study of blood T cell repertoires in COVID-19. Across the whole study: From T cells, B-cell-depleted T cells, or PBMCs came the material, which was cDNA or gDNA.

In the original analysis: It was from reference gene primer amplification that nucleated cell counts were estimated. The method was immunoSEQ multiplex PCR; TCRdb's version includes in-frame clones alone and lacks a portion of them. The V and J calls and the clone size are those of that table, but D and trimming were determined from the DNA. The sample contains about 220,000 clones, around 82% of which appear only once. The CDR3 is made up of 16 amino acids. CDR1 and CDR2 from the germline V gene are SGHDN and FVKESK. Unmatched junction bases numbered 11, after V lost 1 base and J lost 11 bases. This chain uses TRBV14 with TRBJ2-2, with TRBD1 matching 9 bases. This clonotype originated in a woman in her seventies with acute or convalescent COVID-19. The sample was peripheral blood. For the CDR3, the DNA is TGTGCCAGCAGCCAAGTCACGACAGGGGGTCCTCGTGAGCTGTTTTTT. As protein: CASSQVTTGGPRELFF.